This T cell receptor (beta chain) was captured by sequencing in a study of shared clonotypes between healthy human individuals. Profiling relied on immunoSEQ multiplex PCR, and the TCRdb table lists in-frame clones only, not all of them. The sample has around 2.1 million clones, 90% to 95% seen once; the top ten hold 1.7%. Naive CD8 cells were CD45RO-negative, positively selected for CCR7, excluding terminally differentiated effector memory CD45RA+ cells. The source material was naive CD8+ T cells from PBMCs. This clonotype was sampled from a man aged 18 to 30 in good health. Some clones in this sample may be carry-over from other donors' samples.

The CDR3 DNA is TGCAGCGCCGCCGGGGGCAATCTGGGATACGAGCAGTACTTC. Translating gives CSAAGGNLGYEQYF. The chain carries TRBV29-1 and TRBJ2-7; D may be TRBD1 or TRBD2 (6 bases each). V gave up 7 bases and J gave up 4 bases, with 20 bases separating them. Looked up from germline, CDR1 is SQVTM and CDR2 is ANQGSEA. This CDR3 has 14 amino acids.